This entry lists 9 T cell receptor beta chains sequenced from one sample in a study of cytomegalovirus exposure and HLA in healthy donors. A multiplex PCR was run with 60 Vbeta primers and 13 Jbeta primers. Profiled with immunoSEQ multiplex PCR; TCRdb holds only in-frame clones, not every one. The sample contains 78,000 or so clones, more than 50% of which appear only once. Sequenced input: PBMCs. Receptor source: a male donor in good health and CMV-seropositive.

The CDR3 protein is CASSSGTGQYGYTF. CDR3 coding DNA: TGTGCCAGCAGCTCCGGGACAGGGCAATATGGCTACACCTTC. The chain links TRBV7-3 to TRBJ1-2, with 9 bases identical to TRBD1. V was clipped by 4 bases and J by 5 bases; unmatched bases: 5. CDR1 and CDR2 (germline): SGHTA, FQGTGA. The CDR3 runs to 14 residues.

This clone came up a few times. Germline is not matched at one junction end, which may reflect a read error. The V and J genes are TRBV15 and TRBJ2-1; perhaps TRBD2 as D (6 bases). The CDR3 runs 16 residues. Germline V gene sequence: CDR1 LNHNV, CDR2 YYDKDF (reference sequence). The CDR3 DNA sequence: TGTGCCACCAGCGGAGATGGAAGCGGGCCCTACAATGAGCAGTTCTTC. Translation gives CATSGDGSGPYNEQFF. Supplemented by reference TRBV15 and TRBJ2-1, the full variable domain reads DAMVIQNPRYQVTQFGKPVTLSCSQTLNHNVMYWYQQKSSQAPKLLFHYYDKDFNNEADTPDNFQSRRPNTSFCFLDIRSPGLGDTAMYLCATSGDGSGPYNEQFFGPGTRLTVL.

The CDR3 reads CASSPRLEFETQYF. CDR3 bases: TGTGCCAGCAGCCCCAGACTAGAATTTGAGACCCAGTACTTC. This chain joins TRBV9 and TRBJ2-5, with a tentative D call TRBD2 (6 bases). There are 14 residues in the CDR3. CDR1 is SGDLS and CDR2 is YYNGEE in the germline V gene. Trimming stripped 4 bases from V and 5 bases from J, with 15 bases between.

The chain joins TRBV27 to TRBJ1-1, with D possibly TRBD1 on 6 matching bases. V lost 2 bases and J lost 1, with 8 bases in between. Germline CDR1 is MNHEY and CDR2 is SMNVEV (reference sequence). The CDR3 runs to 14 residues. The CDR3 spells CASSLPGQNTEAFF. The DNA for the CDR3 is TGTGCCAGCAGTTTACCGGGACAGAACACTGAAGCTTTCTTT.

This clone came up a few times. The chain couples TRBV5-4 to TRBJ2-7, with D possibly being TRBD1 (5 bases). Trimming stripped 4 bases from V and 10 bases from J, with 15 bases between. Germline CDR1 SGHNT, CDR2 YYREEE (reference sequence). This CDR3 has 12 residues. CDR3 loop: CASSTTGASQYF. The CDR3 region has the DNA TGTGCCAGCAGCACCACAGGAGCCAGTCAGTACTTC.

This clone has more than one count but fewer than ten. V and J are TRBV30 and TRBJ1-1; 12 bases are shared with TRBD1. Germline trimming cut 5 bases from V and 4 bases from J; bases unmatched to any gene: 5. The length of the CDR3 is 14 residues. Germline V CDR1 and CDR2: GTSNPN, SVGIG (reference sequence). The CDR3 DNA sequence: TGTGCCTGGGGGGACAGGGGGCAAGGCACTGAAGCTTTCTTT. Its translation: CAWGDRGQGTEAFF.

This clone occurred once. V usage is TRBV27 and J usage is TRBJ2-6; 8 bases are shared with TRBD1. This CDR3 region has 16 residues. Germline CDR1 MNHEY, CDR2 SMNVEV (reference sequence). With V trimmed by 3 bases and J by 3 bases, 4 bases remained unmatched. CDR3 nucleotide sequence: TGTGCCAGCAGTTTCGGGACAGGTAGTGGGGCCAACGTCCTGACTTTC. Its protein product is CASSFGTGSGANVLTF.

This chain's CDR3 is CASSLGGYPYEQYF. CDR3 nucleotides: TGTGCCAGCAGCTTAGGAGGCTACCCCTACGAGCAGTACTTC. The genes are TRBV7-6 and TRBJ2-7, with unresolved D. The CDR3 extends over 14 amino acids. Germline V gene sequence: CDR1 SGHVS, CDR2 FNYEAQ. Between the trimmed V and J ends, which lost 1 base and 2 bases, there was a span of 9 bases.

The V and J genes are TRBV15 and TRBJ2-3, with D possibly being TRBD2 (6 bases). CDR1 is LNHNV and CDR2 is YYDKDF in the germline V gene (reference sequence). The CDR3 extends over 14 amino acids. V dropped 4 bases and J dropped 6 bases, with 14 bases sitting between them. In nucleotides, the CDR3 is TGTGCCACCAGCACACCGGGACTCGAGGATACGCAGTATTTT. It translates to CATSTPGLEDTQYF.